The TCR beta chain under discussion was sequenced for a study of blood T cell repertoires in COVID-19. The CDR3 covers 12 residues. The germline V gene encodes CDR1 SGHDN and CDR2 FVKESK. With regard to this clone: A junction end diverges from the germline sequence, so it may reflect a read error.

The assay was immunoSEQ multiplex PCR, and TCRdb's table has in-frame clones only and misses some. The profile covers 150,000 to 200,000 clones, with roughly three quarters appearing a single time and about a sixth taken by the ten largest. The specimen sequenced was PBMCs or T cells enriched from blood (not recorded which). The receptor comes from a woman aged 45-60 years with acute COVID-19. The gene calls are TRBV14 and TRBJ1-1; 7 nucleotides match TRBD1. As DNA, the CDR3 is TGTGCCAGCAGCCAAGACCTCCCGGGACAGATCTTT. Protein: CASSQDLPGQIF.